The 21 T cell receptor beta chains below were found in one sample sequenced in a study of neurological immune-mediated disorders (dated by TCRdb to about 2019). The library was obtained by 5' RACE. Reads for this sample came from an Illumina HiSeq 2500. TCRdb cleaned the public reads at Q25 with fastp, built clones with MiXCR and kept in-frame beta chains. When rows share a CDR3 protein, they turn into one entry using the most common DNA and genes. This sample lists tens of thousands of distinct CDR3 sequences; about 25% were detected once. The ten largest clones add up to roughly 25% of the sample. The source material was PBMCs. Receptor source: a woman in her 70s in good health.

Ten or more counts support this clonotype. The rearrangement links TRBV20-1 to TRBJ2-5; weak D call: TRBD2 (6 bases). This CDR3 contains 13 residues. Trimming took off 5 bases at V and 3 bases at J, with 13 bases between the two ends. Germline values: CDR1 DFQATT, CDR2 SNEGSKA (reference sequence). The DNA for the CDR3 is TGCAGTGCTCGACCCGGGACTGAAGAGACCCAGTACTTC. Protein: CSARPGTEETQYF.

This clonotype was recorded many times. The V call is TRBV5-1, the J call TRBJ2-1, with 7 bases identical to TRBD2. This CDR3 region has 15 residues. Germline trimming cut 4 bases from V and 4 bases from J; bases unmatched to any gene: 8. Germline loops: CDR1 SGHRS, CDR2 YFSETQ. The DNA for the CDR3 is TGCGCCAGCAGCAACCGACTAGCTCTGTACAATGAGCAGTTCTTC. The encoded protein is CASSNRLALYNEQFF.

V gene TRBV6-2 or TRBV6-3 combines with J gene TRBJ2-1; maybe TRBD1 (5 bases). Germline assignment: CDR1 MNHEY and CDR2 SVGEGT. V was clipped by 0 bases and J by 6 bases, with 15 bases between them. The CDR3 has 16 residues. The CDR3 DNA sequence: TGTGCCAGCAGTTACTCGCAGGGAAGGGCCCTCAATGAGCAGTTCTTC. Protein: CASSYSQGRALNEQFF.

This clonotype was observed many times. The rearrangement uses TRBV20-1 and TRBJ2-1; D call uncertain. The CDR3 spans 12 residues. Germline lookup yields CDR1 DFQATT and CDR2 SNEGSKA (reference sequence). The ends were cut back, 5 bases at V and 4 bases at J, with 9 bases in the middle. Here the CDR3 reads CSAPETYNEQFF. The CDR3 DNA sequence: TGCAGTGCTCCCGAGACGTACAATGAGCAGTTCTTC.

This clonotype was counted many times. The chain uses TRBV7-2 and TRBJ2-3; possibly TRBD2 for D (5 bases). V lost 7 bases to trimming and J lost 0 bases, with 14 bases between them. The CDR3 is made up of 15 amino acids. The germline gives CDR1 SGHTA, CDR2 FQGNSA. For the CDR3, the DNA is TGTGCCAGCAAAAGCGGTCCTGAGAGCACAGATACGCAGTATTTT. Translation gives CASKSGPESTDTQYF.

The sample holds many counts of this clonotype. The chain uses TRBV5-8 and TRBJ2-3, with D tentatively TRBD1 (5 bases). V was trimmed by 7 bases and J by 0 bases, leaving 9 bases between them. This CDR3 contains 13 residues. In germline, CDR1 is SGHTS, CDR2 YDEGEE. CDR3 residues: CASGRQSTDTQYF. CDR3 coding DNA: TGTGCCAGCGGTAGACAGAGCACAGATACGCAGTATTTT. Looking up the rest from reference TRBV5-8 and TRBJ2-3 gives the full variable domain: EAGVTQSPTHLIKTRGQQATLRCSPISGHTSVYWYQQALGLGLQFLLWYDEGEERNRGNFPPRFSGRQFPNYSSELNVNALELEDSALYLCASGRQSTDTQYFGPGTRLTVL.

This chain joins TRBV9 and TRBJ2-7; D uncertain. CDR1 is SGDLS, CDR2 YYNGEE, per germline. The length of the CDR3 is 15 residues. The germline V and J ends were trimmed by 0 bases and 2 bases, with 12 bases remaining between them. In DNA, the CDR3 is TGTGCCAGCAGCGTAGGGAACCTGAACCCCTACGAGCAGTACTTC. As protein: CASSVGNLNPYEQYF.

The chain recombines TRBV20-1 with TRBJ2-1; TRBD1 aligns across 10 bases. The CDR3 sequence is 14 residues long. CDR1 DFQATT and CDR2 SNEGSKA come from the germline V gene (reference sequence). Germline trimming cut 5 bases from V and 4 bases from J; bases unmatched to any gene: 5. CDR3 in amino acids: CSAPTGQGYNEQFF. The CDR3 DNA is TGCAGTGCTCCTACGGGACAGGGGTACAATGAGCAGTTCTTC.

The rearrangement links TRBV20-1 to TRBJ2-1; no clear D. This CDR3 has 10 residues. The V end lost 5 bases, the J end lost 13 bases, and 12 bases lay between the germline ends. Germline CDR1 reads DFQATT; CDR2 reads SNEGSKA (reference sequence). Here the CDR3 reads CSAWDSYQFF. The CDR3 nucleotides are TGCAGTGCTTGGGATAGCTACCAGTTCTTC.

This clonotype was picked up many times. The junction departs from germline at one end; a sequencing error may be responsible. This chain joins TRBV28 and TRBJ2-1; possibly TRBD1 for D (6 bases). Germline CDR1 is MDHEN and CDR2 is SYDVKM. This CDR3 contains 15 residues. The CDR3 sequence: CVSVQGAPSYNEQFF. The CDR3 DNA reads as TGTGTCAGCGTACAGGGTGCGCCCTCCTACAATGAGCAGTTCTTC.

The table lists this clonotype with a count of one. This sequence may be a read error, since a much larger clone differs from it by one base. The CDR3 here is CSGETGGGETQHF. The CDR3 bases are TGCAGCGGGGAAACAGGGGGCGGAGAGACCCAGCACTTC. V gene TRBV29-1 combines with J gene TRBJ2-5; 9 nucleotides match TRBD1. Germline V CDR1 and CDR2: SQVTM, ANQGSEA. The length of the CDR3 is 13 residues.

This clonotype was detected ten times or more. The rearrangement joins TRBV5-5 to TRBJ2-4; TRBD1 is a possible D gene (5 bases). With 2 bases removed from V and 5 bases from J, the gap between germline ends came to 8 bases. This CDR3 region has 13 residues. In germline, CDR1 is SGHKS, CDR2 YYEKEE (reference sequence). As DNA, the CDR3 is TGTGCCAGCAGCTTTCAAGGGGAAAACATTCAGTACTTC. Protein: CASSFQGENIQYF.

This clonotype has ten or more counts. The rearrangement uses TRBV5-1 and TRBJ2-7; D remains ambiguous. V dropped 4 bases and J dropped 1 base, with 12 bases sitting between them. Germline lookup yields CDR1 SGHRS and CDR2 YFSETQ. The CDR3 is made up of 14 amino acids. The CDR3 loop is CASSPETTSYEQYF. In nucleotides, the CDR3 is TGCGCCAGCAGCCCCGAGACCACTTCCTACGAGCAGTACTTC.

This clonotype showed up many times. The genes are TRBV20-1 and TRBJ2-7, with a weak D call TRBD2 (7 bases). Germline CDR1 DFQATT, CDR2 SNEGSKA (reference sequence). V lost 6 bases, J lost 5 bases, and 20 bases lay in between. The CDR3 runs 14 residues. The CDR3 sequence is CSAGQGGDVHEQYF. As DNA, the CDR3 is TGCAGTGCCGGGCAAGGGGGGGACGTCCACGAGCAGTACTTC.

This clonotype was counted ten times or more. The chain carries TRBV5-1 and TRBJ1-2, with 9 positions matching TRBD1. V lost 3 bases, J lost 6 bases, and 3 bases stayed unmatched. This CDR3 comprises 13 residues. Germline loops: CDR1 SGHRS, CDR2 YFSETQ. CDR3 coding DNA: TGCGCCAGCAGCTCCGGGACAGGGAATGGCTACACCTTC. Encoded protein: CASSSGTGNGYTF. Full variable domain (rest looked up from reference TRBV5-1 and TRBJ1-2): KAGVTQTPRYLIKTRGQQVTLSCSPISGHRSVSWYQQTPGQGLQFLFEYFSETQRNKGNFPGRFSGRQFSNSRSEMNVSTLELGDSALYLCASSSGTGNGYTFGSGTRLTVV.

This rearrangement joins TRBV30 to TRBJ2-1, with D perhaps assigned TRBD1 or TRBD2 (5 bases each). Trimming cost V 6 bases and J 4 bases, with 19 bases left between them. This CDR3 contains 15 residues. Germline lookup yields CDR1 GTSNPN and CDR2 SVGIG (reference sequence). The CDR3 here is CACPRGSGAYNEQFF. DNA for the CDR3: TGTGCCTGCCCCCGGGGCTCCGGGGCGTACAATGAGCAGTTCTTC.

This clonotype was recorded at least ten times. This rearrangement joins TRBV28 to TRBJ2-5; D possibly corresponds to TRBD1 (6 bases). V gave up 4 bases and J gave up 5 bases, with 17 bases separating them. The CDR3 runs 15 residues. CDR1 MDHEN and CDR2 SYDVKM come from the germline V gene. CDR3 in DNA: TGTGCCAGCAGTTCTCCTGCAGGGGTAACGGAGACCCAGTACTTC. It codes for CASSSPAGVTETQYF.

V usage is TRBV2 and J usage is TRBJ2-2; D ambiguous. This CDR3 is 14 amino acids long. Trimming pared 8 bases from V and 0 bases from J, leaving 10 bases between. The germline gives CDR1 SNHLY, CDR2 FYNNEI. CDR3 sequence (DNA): TGTGCCAGCTGTGGGCAGGCGAACACCGGGGAGCTGTTTTTT. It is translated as CASCGQANTGELFF.

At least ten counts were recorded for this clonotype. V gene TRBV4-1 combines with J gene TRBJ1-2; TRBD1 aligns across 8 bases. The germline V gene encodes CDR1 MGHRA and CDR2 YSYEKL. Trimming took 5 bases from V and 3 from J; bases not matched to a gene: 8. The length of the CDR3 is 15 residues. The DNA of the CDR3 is TGCGCCAGCAGCTTACGGACAGGGAACGACTATGGCTACACCTTC. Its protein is CASSLRTGNDYGYTF.

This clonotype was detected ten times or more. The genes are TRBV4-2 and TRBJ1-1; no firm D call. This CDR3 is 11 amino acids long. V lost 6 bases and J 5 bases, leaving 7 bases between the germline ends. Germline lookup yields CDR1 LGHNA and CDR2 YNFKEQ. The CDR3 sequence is CASRHATEAFF. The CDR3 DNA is TGTGCCAGCAGGCACGCAACTGAAGCTTTCTTT.

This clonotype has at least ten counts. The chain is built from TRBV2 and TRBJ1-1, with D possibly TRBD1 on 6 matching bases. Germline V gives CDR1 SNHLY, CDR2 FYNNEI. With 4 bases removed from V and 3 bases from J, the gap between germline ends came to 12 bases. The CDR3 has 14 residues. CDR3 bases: TGTGCCAGCAGTGGGAGCTACAGGGACACTGAAGCTTTCTTT. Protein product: CASSGSYRDTEAFF.